A selection of T cell receptor beta chains follows, all from one sample in a study of blood T cell repertoires in COVID-19. The method was immunoSEQ multiplex PCR; TCRdb's version includes in-frame clones alone and lacks a portion of them. The table has some 150,000 clones, roughly nine tenths seen once. The sample was peripheral blood. These receptors all stem from a woman in her sixties or seventies with active COVID-19. Both conserved end residues are part of each CDR3. The order of the fields is V gene, J gene, clone size, D gene, CDR3 DNA, CDR3 protein. The D gene is left open where the match is weak. Only some rows state a clone size, as once, few, many or a class for expanded clones.

TRBV5-1	TRBJ2-5	-	-	TGCGCCAGCAGCTTGTTGGACGGGAACCCAGAGACCCAGTACTTC	CASSLLDGNPETQYF
TRBV12-5	TRBJ2-7	-	TRBD1	TGTGCTAGTGGTTTACGGGACAGGGGGGCCTACGAGCAGTACTTC	CASGLRDRGAYEQYF
TRBV7-8	TRBJ1-2	-	-	TGTGCCAGCAGCCCCAACTACTATGGCTACACCTTC	CASSPNYYGYTF
TRBV25-1	TRBJ1-1	-	TRBD1	TGTGCCAGCAGTGAATACGGGACAGGGCGTGGGAACACTGAAGCTTTCTTT	CASSEYGTGRGNTEAFF
TRBV10-3	TRBJ2-7	-	-	TGTGCCATCAGTGACGACGGCGGATACTACGAGCAGTACTTC	CAISDDGGYYEQYF
TRBV2	TRBJ1-2	-	-	TGTGCCAGCAGTGGTCAGATCTATGGCTACACCTTC	CASSGQIYGYTF
TRBV7-9	TRBJ1-3	-	-	TGTGCCAGCAGCTCTCCGGTTGTCTCTGGAAACACCATATATTTT	CASSSPVVSGNTIYF
TRBV18	TRBJ2-3	-	TRBD2	TGTGCCAGCTCAACCACCGGGACTAGCGGGGCGGATACGCAGTATTTT	CASSTTGTSGADTQYF
TRBV4-1	TRBJ1-5	-	TRBD1	TGCGCCAGCAGCCTGGGACAGGGCGATCAGCCCCAGCATTTT	CASSLGQGDQPQHF
TRBV18	TRBJ2-1	-	-	TGTGCCAGCTCACCCTCCTGGGATAGCGCCCGCTACAATGAGCAGTTCTTC	CASSPSWDSARYNEQFF
TRBV7-3	TRBJ2-3	-	-	TGTGCCAGCAGCTTAACCCCTCTACAGGCCCAGGGGGGAGATACGCAGTATTTT	CASSLTPLQAQGGDTQYF
TRBV6-5	TRBJ1-6	-	-	TGTGCCAGCAGGAAGGACAGCCTCACCTATTCACCCCTCCACTTT	CASRKDSLTYSPLHF
TRBV5-1	TRBJ2-7	-	TRBD2	TGCGCCAGCAGCTCAACAGCGGGAGTCACCCACGAGCAGTACTTC	CASSSTAGVTHEQYF
TRBV18	TRBJ2-7	-	TRBD2	TGTGCCAGCTCCCAAACTAGCGGGAGGGCCTACGAGCAGTACTTC	CASSQTSGRAYEQYF
TRBV11-2	TRBJ2-1	few	TRBD2	TGTGCCAGCGGCTTAGCGGGAGGTTTGGTCAATGAGCAGTTCTTC	CASGLAGGLVNEQFF
TRBV19	TRBJ2-6	-	-	TGTGCCAGTAGTATGGCACGGAGCTCTGGGGCCAACGTCCTGACTTTC	CASSMARSSGANVLTF
TRBV5-4	TRBJ1-1	-	-	TGTGCCAGCAGCTTGGCCATTTCGGGGGGGGTCACTGAAGCTTTCTTT	CASSLAISGGVTEAFF
TRBV30	TRBJ1-2	-	-	TGTGCCACCACCCGCCGGGACTACTATGGCTACACCTTC	CATTRRDYYGYTF
TRBV28	TRBJ1-2	-	-	TGTGCCAGCAGTAACTATATAGGGGTGGGGTACTATGGCTACACCTTC	CASSNYIGVGYYGYTF
TRBV24-1	TRBJ2-2	-	TRBD1	TGTGCCACCAGTGATTTGCCCGGACAGGGGGCCGGCACCGGGGAGCTGTTTTTT	CATSDLPGQGAGTGELFF
TRBV3-1/TRBV3-2	TRBJ2-3	-	TRBD2	TGTGCCAGCAGCCGAAACCCCAGCGGGACCACAGATACGCAGTATTTT	CASSRNPSGTTDTQYF
TRBV28	TRBJ1-5	-	-	TGTGCCAGCAGTTTCGGGGGAGCAACTCAGCCCCAGCATTTT	CASSFGGATQPQHF
TRBV6-2/TRBV6-3	TRBJ1-2	once	TRBD1	TGTGCCAGCAGTTACTTCCGAGGACAGGGGGCGAGTGGCTACACCTTC	CASSYFRGQGASGYTF
TRBV18	TRBJ2-1	-	TRBD2	TGTGCCAGCTCACCACTAGCGGGACACAATGAGCAGTTCTTC	CASSPLAGHNEQFF
TRBV6-2/TRBV6-3	TRBJ1-2	-	-	TGTGCCAGCAGTTACTCCGGCAGGGGTGACTATGGCTACACCTTC	CASSYSGRGDYGYTF